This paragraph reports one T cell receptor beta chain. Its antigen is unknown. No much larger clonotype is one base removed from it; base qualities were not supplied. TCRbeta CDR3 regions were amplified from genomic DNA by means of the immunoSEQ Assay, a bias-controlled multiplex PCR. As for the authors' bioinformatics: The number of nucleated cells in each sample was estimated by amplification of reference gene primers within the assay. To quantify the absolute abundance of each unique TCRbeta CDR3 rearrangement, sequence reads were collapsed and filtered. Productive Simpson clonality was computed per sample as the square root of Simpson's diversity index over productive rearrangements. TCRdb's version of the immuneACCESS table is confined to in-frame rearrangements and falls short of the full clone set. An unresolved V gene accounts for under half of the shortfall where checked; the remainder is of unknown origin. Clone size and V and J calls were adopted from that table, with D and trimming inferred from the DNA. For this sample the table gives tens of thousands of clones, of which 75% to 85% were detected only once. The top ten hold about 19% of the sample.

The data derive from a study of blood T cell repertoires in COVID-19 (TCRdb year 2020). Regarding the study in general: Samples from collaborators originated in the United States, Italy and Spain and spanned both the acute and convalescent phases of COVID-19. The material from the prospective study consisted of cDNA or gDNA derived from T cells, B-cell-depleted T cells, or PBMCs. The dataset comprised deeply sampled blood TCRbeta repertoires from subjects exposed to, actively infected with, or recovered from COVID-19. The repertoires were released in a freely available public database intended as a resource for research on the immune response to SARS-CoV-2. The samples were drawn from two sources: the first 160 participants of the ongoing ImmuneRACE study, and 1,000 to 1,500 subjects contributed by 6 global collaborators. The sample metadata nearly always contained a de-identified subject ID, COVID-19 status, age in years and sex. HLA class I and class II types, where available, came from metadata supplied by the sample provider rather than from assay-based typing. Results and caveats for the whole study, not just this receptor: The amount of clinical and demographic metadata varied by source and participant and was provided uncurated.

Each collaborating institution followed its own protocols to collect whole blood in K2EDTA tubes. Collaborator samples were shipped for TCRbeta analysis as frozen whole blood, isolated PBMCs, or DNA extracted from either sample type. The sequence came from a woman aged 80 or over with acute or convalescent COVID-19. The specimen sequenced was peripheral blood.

The CDR3 region: CASTPPGQGYNEQFF. The DNA sequence is as follows: TGTGCCAGTACCCCCCCCGGGCAGGGCTACAATGAGCAGTTCTTC. The V and J segments used are TRBV19 and TRBJ2-1; matching of 5 bases hints at TRBD1 as the D gene. Reading from cysteine to phenylalanine, the CDR3 counts 15 amino acids. CDR3 DNA is the only sequence kept; it has 45 bases, read in frame from the first base. V lost 7 bases and J lost 3 bases; the stretch between them is 16 bases long. As encoded in the germline V gene (reference sequence), CDR1 is LNHDA while CDR2 is SQIVND. With all but the CDR3 taken from the reference TRBV19 and TRBJ2-1 genes, the full variable domain is: DGGITQSPKYLFRKEGQNVTLSCEQNLNHDAMYWYRQDPGQGLRLIYYSQIVNDFQKGDIAEGYSVSREKKESFPLTVTSAQKNPTAFYLCASTPPGQGYNEQFFGPGTRLTVL.